Below, one T cell receptor beta chain is given with its context. This entry belongs to a study of shared clonotypes between healthy human individuals. Whole-study context: Donors, aged 18 to 49, were a couple of women and three men.

This CDR3 is 14 amino acids long. V was clipped by 4 bases and J by 3 bases; unmatched bases: 5. CDR1 and CDR2 from the germline V gene are SGHRS and YFSETQ. Each PCR replicate from the sorted subsets contained around 200 ng DNA, which is tens of thousands of T cell genomes. Sequenced by immunoSEQ multiplex PCR; TCRdb stores in-frame clones only, minus some. The sample contains approximately 640,000 clones, roughly 70% of which appear only once. The sample taken for sequencing was memory CD4+ T cells sorted from blood. Subset meaning: CD45RA-negative fraction. The chain combines TRBV5-1 with TRBJ2-7; 9 nucleotides match TRBD1. The clonotype was recovered from a woman in her 30s in good health. The CDR3 reads CASSTGTGFYEQYF. CDR3 in DNA: TGCGCCAGCAGCACCGGGACAGGGTTCTACGAGCAGTACTTC.